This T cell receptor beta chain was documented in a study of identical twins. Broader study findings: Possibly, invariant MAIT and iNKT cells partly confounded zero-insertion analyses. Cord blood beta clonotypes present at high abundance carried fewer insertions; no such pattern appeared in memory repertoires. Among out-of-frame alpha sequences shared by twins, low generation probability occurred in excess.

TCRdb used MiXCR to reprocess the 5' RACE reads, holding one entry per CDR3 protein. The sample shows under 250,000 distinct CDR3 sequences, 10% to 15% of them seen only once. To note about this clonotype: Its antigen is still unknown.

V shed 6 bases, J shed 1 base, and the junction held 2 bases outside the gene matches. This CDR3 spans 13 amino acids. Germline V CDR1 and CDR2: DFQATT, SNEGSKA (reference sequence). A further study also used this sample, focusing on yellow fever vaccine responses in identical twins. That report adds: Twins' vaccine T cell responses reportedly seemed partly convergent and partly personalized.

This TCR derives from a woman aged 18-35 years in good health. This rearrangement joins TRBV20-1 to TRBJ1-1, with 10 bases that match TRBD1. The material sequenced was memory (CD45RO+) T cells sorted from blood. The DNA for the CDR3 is TGCAGTGCCCGGGACAGGGGGAACACTGAAGCTTTCTTT. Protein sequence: CSARDRGNTEAFF.